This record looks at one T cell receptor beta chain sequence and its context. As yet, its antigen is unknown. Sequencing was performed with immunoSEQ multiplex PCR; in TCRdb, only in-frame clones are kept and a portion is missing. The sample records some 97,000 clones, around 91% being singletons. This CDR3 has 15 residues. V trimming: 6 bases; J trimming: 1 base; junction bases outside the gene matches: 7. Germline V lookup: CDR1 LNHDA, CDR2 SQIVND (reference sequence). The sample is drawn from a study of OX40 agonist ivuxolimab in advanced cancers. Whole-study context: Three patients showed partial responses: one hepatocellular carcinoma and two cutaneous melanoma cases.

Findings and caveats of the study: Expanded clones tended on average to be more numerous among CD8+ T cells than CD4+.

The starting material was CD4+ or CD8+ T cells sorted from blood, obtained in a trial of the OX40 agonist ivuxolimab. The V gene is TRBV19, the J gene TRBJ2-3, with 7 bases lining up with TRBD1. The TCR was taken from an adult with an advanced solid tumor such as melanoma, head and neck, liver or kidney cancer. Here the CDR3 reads CASRTTGWGTDTQYF. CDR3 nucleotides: TGTGCCAGTAGGACGACAGGGTGGGGCACAGATACGCAGTATTTT.